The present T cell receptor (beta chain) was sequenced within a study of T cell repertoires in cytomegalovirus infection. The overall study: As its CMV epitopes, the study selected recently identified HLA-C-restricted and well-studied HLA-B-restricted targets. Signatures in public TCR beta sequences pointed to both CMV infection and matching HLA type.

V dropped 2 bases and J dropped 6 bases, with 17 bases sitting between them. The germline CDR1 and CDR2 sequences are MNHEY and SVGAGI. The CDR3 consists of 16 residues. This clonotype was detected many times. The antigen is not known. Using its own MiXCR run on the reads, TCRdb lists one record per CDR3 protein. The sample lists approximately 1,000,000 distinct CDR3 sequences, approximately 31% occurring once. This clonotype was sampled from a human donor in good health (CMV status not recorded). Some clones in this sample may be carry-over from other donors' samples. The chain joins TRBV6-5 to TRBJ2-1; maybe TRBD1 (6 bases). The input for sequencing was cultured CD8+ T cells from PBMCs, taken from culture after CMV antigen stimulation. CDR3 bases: TGTGCCAGCAGTTACCCAGGGGTAGCCCCCGGCAATGAGCAGTTCTTC. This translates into CASSYPGVAPGNEQFF.